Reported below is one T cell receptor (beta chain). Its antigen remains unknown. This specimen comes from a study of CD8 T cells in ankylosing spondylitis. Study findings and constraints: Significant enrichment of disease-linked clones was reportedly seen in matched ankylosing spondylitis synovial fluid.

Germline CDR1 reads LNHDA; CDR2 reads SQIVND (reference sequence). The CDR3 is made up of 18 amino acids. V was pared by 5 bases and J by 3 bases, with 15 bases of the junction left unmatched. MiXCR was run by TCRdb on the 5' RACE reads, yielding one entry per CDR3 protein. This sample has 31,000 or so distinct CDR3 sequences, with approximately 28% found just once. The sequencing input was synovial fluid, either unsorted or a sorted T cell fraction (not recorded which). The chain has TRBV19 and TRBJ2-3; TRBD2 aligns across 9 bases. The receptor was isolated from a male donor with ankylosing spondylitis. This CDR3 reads CASSSQREAYRVTDTQYF. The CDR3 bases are TGTGCCAGTAGTTCCCAGCGGGAGGCCTACCGGGTTACAGATACGCAGTATTTT.